This entry is about one TCR beta chain. As yet, its antigen is unknown. Other DNA sequences in the sample encode the same CDR3. This CDR3 is built from 15 residues. Trimming removed 2 bases from V and 3 bases from J; junction bases left unmatched: 3. Germline V gene lookup returns CDR1 SEHNR and CDR2 FQNEAQ (reference sequence). These data originate in a study of shared clonotypes between healthy human individuals. In the study overall: Each donor contributed plates that comprised three CD4 naive, three CD4 memory, two CD8 naive and one CD8 memory.

Study findings and constraints: Shared clonotypes: 4.5% to 6% naive CD4, about 3.5% naive CD8, around 2.2% memory CD4, under 0.45% memory CD8.

TCRdb's table, derived via immunoSEQ multiplex PCR, lists solely in-frame clones and lacks some. The table has more than 2,000,000 clones, 85% to 95% seen once. The sequence derives from a man between 18 and 35 years old in good health. Source material: naive CD4+ T cells sorted from blood. The subset denotes: CD45RA+ positively selected. The chain employs TRBV7-9 and TRBJ2-1, with 8 bases identical to TRBD2. This CDR3 reads CASSLLAGGYNEQFF. CDR3 sequence (DNA): TGTGCCAGCAGCTTACTAGCGGGTGGCTACAATGAGCAGTTCTTC.